This record concerns one T cell receptor (beta chain) sequence. The target antigen is unknown. Different DNA sequences within this sample yield the same CDR3. These data belong to a study of T cell responses to AZD1222 COVID-19 vaccine. Study-level findings and limits: Researchers report vaccine-associated CD4 TCRs spanning spike, with dominance at 160-218 and 743-854.

The CDR3 length is 13 residues. V was cut by 3 bases and J by 1 base, with 6 bases left in between. Germline assignment: CDR1 LNHDA and CDR2 SQIVND (reference sequence). TCRdb's copy holds only in-frame clones and misses some; the assay was immunoSEQ multiplex PCR. The sample holds 100,000 or so clones; nearly 90% are singletons and the top ten take around 3.1%. The input for sequencing was peripheral blood, taken on day 0 of AZD1222 vaccination. J is TRBJ1-1 and V is TRBV19; no clear D. The receptor comes from an adult in good health. The CDR3 loop is CASSIYENTEAFF. DNA of the CDR3: TGTGCCAGTAGTATTTATGAGAACACTGAAGCTTTCTTT.